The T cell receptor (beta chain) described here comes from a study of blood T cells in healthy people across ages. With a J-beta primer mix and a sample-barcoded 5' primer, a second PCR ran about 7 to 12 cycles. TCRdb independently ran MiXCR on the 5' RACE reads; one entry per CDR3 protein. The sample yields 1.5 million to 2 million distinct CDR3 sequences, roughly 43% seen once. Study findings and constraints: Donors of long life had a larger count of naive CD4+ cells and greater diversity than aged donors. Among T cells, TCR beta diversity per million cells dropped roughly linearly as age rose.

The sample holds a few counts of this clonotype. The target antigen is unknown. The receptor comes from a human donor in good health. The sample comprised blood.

DNA of the CDR3: TGCAGCGCCAAGGACGGGGTCGAGACCCAGTACTTC. Translation gives CSAKDGVETQYF. This chain connects TRBV29-1 to TRBJ2-5; D possibly corresponds to TRBD2 (5 bases). Trimming took off 7 bases at V and 5 bases at J, with 14 bases between the two ends. The CDR3 runs to 12 residues. The germline CDR1 and CDR2 sequences are SQVTM and ANQGSEA. Full variable domain (outside the CDR3, taken from reference TRBV29-1 and TRBJ2-5): SAVISQKPSRDICQRGTSLTIQCQVDSQVTMMFWYRQQPGQSLTLIATANQGSEATYESGFVIDKFPISRPNLTFSTLTVSNMSPEDSSIYLCSAKDGVETQYFGPGTRLLVL.